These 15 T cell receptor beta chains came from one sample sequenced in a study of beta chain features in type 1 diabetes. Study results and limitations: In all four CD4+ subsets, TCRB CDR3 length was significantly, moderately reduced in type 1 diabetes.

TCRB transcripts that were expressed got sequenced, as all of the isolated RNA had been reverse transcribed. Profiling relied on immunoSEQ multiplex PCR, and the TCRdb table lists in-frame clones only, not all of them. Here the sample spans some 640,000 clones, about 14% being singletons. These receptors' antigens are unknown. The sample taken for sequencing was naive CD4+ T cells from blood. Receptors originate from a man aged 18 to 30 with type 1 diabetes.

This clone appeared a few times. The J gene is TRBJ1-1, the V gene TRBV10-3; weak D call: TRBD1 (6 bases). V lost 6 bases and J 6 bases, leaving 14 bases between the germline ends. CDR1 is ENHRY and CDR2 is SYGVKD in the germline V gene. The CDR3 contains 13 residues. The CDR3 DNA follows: TGTGCCATCAGATCGGGGGCCGGGGCTGAAGCTTTCTTT. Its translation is CAIRSGAGAEAFF.

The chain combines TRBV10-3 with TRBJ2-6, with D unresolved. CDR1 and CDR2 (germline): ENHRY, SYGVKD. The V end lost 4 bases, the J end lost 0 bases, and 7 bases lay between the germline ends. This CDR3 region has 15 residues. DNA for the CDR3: TGTGCCATCAGTGTTCTGGGCTCTGGGGCCAACGTCCTGACTTTC. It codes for CAISVLGSGANVLTF.

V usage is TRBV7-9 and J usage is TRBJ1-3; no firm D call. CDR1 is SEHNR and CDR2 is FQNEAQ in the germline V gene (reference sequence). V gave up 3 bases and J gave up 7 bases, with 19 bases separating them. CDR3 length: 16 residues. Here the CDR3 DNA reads TGTGCCAGCAGCTTCGTTCCCGGGTCCATCGGGAACACCATATATTTT. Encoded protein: CASSFVPGSIGNTIYF.

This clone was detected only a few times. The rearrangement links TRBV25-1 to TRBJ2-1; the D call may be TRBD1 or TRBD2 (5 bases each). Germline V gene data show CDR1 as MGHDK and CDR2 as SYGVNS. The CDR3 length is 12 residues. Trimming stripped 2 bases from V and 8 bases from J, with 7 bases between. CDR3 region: CASSEQGDEQFF. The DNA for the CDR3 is TGTGCCAGCAGTGAACAGGGAGATGAGCAGTTCTTC. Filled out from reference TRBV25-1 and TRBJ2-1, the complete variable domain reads EADIYQTPRYLVIGTGKKITLECSQTMGHDKMYWYQQDPGMELHLIHYSYGVNSTEKGDLSSESTVSRIRTEHFPLTLESARPSHTSQYLCASSEQGDEQFFGPGTRLTVL.

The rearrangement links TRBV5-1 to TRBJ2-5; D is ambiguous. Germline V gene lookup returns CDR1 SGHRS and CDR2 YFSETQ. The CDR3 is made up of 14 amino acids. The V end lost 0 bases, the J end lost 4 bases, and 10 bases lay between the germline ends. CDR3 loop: CASSLVSPGETQYF. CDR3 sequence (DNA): TGCGCCAGCAGCTTGGTTAGCCCGGGAGAGACCCAGTACTTC.

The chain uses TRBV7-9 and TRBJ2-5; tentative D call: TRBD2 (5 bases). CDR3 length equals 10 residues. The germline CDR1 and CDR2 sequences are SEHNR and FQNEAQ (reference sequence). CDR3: CAAGQETQYF. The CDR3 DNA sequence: TGTGCTGCGGGCCAAGAGACCCAGTACTTC.

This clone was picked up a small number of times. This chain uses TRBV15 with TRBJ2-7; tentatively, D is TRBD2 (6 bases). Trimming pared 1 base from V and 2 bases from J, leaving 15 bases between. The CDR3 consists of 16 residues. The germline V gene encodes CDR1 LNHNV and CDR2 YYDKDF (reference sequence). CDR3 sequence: CATSRAFGTGAYEQYF. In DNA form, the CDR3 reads TGTGCCACCAGCAGAGCTTTCGGGACTGGGGCCTACGAGCAGTACTTC.

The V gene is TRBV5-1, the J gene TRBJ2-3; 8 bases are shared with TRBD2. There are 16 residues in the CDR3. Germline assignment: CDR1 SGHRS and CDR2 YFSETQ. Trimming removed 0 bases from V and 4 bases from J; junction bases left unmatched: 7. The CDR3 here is CASSLGSAGGPDTQYF. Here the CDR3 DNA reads TGCGCCAGCAGCTTGGGGTCTGCGGGAGGCCCAGATACGCAGTATTTT.

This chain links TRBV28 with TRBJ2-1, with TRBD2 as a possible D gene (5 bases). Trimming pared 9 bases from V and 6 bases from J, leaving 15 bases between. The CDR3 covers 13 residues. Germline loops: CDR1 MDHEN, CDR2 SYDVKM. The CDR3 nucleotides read TGTGCCAGTATCCTCCCGGGGAGCAATGAGCAGTTCTTC. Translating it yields CASILPGSNEQFF.

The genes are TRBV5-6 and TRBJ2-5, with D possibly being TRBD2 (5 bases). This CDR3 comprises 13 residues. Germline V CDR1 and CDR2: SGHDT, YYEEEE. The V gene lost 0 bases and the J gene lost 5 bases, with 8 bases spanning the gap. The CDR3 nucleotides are TGTGCCAGCAGCTTGGCGAGCGGTGAGACCCAGTACTTC. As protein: CASSLASGETQYF.

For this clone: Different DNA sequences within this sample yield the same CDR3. The CDR3 reads CASSLASGASYNEQFF. The CDR3 DNA reads as TGTGCCAGCAGCTTAGCTAGCGGGGCTTCCTACAATGAGCAGTTCTTC. The chain is built from TRBV7-2 and TRBJ2-1; TRBD2 matches 8 bases. Per germline, CDR1 SGHTA and CDR2 FQGNSA. V was pared by 0 bases and J by 1 base, with 2 bases of the junction left unmatched. The CDR3 has 16 residues.

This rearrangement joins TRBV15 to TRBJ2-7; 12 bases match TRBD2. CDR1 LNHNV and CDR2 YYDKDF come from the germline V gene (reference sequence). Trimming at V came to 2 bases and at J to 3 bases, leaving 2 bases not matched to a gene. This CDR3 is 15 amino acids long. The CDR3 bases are TGTGCCACCAGCAGACTAGCGGGGGGGAGCTACGAGCAGTACTTC. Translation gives CATSRLAGGSYEQYF.

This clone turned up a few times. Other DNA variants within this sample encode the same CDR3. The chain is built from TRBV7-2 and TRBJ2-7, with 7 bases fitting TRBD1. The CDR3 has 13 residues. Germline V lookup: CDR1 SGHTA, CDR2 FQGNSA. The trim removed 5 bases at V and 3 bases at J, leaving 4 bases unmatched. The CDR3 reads CASSRDRLYEQYF. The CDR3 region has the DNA TGTGCCAGCAGCAGGGACAGACTCTACGAGCAGTACTTC.

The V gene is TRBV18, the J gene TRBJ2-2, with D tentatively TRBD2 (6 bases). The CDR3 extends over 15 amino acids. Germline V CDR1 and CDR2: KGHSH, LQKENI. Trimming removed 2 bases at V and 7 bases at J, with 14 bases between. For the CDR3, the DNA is TGTGCCAGCTCACCAGGACTACATGGGAACGGGGAGCTGTTTTTT. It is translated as CASSPGLHGNGELFF.

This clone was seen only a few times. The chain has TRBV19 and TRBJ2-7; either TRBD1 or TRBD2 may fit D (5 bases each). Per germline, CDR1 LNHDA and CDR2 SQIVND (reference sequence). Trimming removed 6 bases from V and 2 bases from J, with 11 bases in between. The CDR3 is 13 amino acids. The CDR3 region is CASRGTATYEQYF. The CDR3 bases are TGTGCCAGTAGAGGGACCGCCACCTACGAGCAGTACTTC.